This is a list of T cell receptor beta chains from one sample in a study of T cell repertoires in cytomegalovirus infection. These receptors' targets are unknown. TCRdb re-called the reads with MiXCR, one entry per CDR3 protein. This sample has fewer than 1,000,000 distinct CDR3 sequences, with around 32% found just once. Sequencing used cultured CD8+ T cells from PBMCs, obtained from culture after CMV antigen stimulation. All receptors derive from a human donor in good health (CMV status not recorded). Some clones in this sample may be carry-over from other donors' samples. Each CDR3 is given with its conserved first and last residue. A D gene is named only where the DNA matches it firmly. Clone sizes are given selectively: once, few, many, or a class where the clone is expanded.

size	J	D	V	CDR3	DNA
-	TRBJ1-1	-	TRBV3-1	CASSHLDNQNTEAFF	TGTGCCAGCAGCCACCTGGACAACCAGAACACTGAAGCTTTCTTT
-	TRBJ2-1	-	TRBV9	CASSVGASEYNEQFF	TGTGCCAGCAGCGTAGGGGCTAGCGAATACAATGAGCAGTTCTTC
many	TRBJ2-4	-	TRBV27	CASSTPGNTLAKNIQYF	TGTGCCAGCAGTACCCCAGGGAACACCCTAGCCAAAAACATTCAGTACTTC
-	TRBJ2-7	TRBD2	TRBV2	CASRLAGASYEQYF	TGTGCCAGCAGGCTAGCGGGGGCCTCCTACGAGCAGTACTTC
few	TRBJ1-3	-	TRBV20-1	CSARVYNPGQHSGNTIYF	TGCAGTGCTAGAGTATATAATCCAGGACAGCACTCTGGAAACACCATATATTTT
-	TRBJ1-2	-	TRBV6-2/TRBV6-3	CASSYSGRLYGYTF	TGTGCCAGCAGTTACTCAGGTAGACTGTATGGCTACACCTTC
-	TRBJ1-6	-	TRBV11-2	CASSLGGGAYSPLHF	TGTGCCAGCAGCTTGGGGGGGGGGGCATATTCACCCCTCCACTTT
-	TRBJ1-1	-	TRBV5-8	CASNRDGDTEAFF	TGTGCCAGCAACAGGGATGGCGACACTGAAGCTTTCTTT
few	TRBJ2-1	-	TRBV19	CASSLQAAYNEQFF	TGTGCCAGTAGTCTCCAGGCAGCATACAATGAGCAGTTCTTC
-	TRBJ1-2	-	TRBV12-3/TRBV12-4	CANSLVGRADGYTF	TGTGCCAACAGTTTAGTGGGCAGGGCGGATGGCTACACCTTC
-	TRBJ2-3	-	TRBV6-6	CASSYWDTLSTDTQYF	TGTGCCAGCAGTTACTGGGATACCCTAAGCACAGATACGCAGTATTTT
few	TRBJ2-5	TRBD2	TRBV12-5	CASGLSPTTSGVWETQYF	TGTGCTAGTGGTCTATCCCCCACAACTAGCGGGGTCTGGGAGACCCAGTACTTC
-	TRBJ1-1	-	TRBV10-2	CASSDPGGKNTEAFF	TGCGCCAGCAGTGACCCTGGGGGTAAGAACACTGAAGCTTTCTTT
few	TRBJ1-2	-	TRBV7-2	CASSFSVGYTF	TGTGCCAGCAGCTTCTCAGTGGGCTACACCTTC
few	TRBJ2-1	TRBD2	TRBV6-1	CASTLLAGGDEQFF	TGTGCCAGCACCTTACTAGCGGGGGGGGATGAGCAGTTCTTC
many	TRBJ1-1	TRBD1	TRBV7-2	CASSLTGTGAEAFF	TGTGCCAGCAGCTTGACCGGGACAGGGGCTGAAGCTTTCTTT
few	TRBJ2-6	-	TRBV2	CASIGGGANVLTF	TGTGCCAGCATCGGTGGAGGGGCCAACGTCCTGACTTTC
-	TRBJ2-3	TRBD2	TRBV7-3	CASRETTGGARLAGATPPPDTQYF	TGTGCCAGCAGGGAAACCACAGGGGGCGCAAGACTAGCGGGGGCCACTCCCCCCCCAGATACGCAGTATTTT
many	TRBJ2-5	TRBD2	TRBV12-3/TRBV12-4	CASSLPSGGAGETQYF	TGTGCCAGCAGTCTTCCTAGCGGGGGGGCCGGGGAGACCCAGTACTTC
few	TRBJ2-5	-	TRBV12-5	CASGLATTSRETQYF	TGTGCTAGTGGTTTGGCGACGACTAGTAGGGAGACCCAGTACTTC
few	TRBJ2-3	TRBD2	TRBV15	CATSTRSGLAKTDTQYF	TGTGCCACCAGCACCAGGAGTGGACTAGCGAAGACAGATACGCAGTATTTT
few	TRBJ2-1	-	TRBV15	CATSRDSRASPSSYNEQFF	TGTGCCACCAGCAGAGATTCCAGGGCTTCCCCAAGCTCCTACAATGAGCAGTTCTTC
-	TRBJ1-1	-	TRBV7-9	CASSFEGVLNTEAFF	TGTGCCAGCAGCTTCGAGGGGGTATTGAACACTGAAGCTTTCTTT
once	TRBJ2-2	-	TRBV5-1	CASSFRFPGENTGELFF	TGCGCCAGCAGCTTTCGTTTTCCGGGAGAGAACACCGGGGAGCTGTTTTTT
-	TRBJ2-3	-	TRBV28	CASGRDSTDTQYF	TGTGCCAGCGGCCGGGACAGCACAGATACGCAGTATTTT
-	TRBJ2-7	-	TRBV13	CASSLAPLGGGDEQYF	TGTGCCAGCAGCTTAGCCCCGCTTGGGGGCGGGGACGAGCAGTACTTC
-	TRBJ1-2	TRBD1	TRBV4-3	CASSQESQGAGIYGCTF	TGCGCCAGCAGCCAAGAGTCGCAGGGGGCAGGGATCTATGGCTGCACCTTC
-	TRBJ1-4	TRBD1	TRBV27	CASSDYGTATNEKLFF	TGTGCCAGCTCTGACTACGGGACAGCAACTAATGAAAAACTGTTTTTT
-	TRBJ2-1	TRBD2	TRBV12-3/TRBV12-4	CASSVTSGVYNEQFF	TGTGCCAGCAGCGTGACTAGCGGGGTTTACAATGAGCAGTTCTTC
few	TRBJ2-1	-	TRBV27	CASSFHGADEQFF	TGTGCCAGCAGTTTTCATGGGGCCGATGAGCAGTTCTTC
-	TRBJ1-5	-	TRBV12-3/TRBV12-4	CASTMGGGQPQHF	TGTGCCAGCACCATGGGGGGCGGTCAGCCCCAGCATTTT
-	TRBJ1-4	-	TRBV12-3/TRBV12-4	CASSPPGVGSKKLFF	TGTGCCAGCAGTCCCCCGGGGGTGGGATCGAAAAAACTGTTTTTT
-	TRBJ2-7	-	TRBV10-3	CAISESREDLYEQYF	TGTGCCATCAGTGAGTCCAGGGAGGATCTATACGAGCAGTACTTC
-	TRBJ2-1	-	TRBV4-1	CASSLQGPGEQFF	TGCGCCAGCAGCCTTCAGGGGCCTGGTGAGCAGTTCTTC
-	TRBJ1-2	-	TRBV4-2	CASSQESGDGYTF	TGTGCCAGCAGCCAAGAGAGCGGCGACGGCTACACCTTC
few	TRBJ2-1	TRBD2	TRBV7-9	CASSLAGEGEQFF	TGTGCCAGCAGCTTAGCCGGGGAGGGCGAGCAGTTCTTC
-	TRBJ2-3	TRBD2	TRBV6-2/TRBV6-3	CASSLNVAGGQLGTDTQYF	TGTGCCAGCAGTCTAAACGTAGCGGGGGGGCAGTTGGGCACAGATACGCAGTATTTT
-	TRBJ1-1	-	TRBV7-8	CASSFDPHSTNTEAFF	TGTGCCAGCAGCTTTGATCCCCACAGCACCAACACTGAAGCTTTCTTT
many	TRBJ2-1	-	TRBV7-8	CASSLEQARYNEQFF	TGTGCCAGCAGCTTAGAACAGGCCAGGTACAATGAGCAGTTCTTC
-	TRBJ2-3	TRBD2	TRBV7-2	CASSLSLAGGRTDTQYF	TGTGCCAGCAGCTTGTCGTTAGCGGGGGGCCGCACAGATACGCAGTATTTT
few	TRBJ2-5	-	TRBV11-2	CASSFLGGRETQYF	TGTGCCAGCAGCTTCCTCGGCGGGCGGGAGACCCAGTACTTC
-	TRBJ1-2	TRBD1	TRBV27	CASFDRAYGYTF	TGTGCCAGTTTCGACAGGGCCTATGGCTACACCTTC
many	TRBJ1-1	-	TRBV19	CASSMADTGIMNTEAFF	TGTGCCAGTAGTATGGCAGACACCGGGATCATGAACACTGAAGCTTTCTTT
-	TRBJ2-1	-	TRBV5-5	CASSGGHSSYNEQFF	TGTGCCAGCAGCGGGGGACATAGCTCCTACAATGAGCAGTTCTTC
-	TRBJ2-5	-	TRBV5-6	CASSSGRPKETQYF	TGTGCCAGCAGCTCGGGACGACCGAAAGAGACCCAGTACTTC
few	TRBJ1-2	-	TRBV5-5	CASSLETWDYLGYGYTF	TGTGCCAGCAGCTTGGAGACGTGGGACTACTTGGGCTATGGCTACACCTTC